This TCR beta chain emerged from a study of follicular helper T cells after annual influenza vaccination. Study in general: Across the 2013-2014, 2014-2015 and 2015-2016 vaccination seasons, some subjects were resampled.

The table lists this clone with a count of one. With 11 bases removed from V and 1 base from J, the gap between germline ends came to 14 bases. CDR3 length: 13 amino acids. CDR1 is SGHVS and CDR2 is FQNEAQ in the germline V gene. As to time point: 2015-2016 season, pre-vaccination. Between 40 and 100 mL of blood was drawn per time point. TCRB was sequenced at Survey level resolution. This table comes from immunoSEQ multiplex PCR, and its TCRdb copy is limited to in-frame clones, with some not included. In the table there are fewer than 7,500 clones, about 82% of which are singletons. The sample here was CXCR5+ CD38- circulating T follicular helper cells from blood, taken on the day of influenza vaccination. This sample's subset: circulating Tfh, non-naive CD4+CXCR5+PD-1+ (ICOS+CD38+ or ICOS-CD38-). The receptor's source is an adult who received the influenza vaccine. The chain employs TRBV7-8 and TRBJ2-5; maybe TRBD2 (6 bases). CDR3 coding DNA: TGTGCCGCGGGGCGGGGCCTCCAAGAGACCCAGTACTTC. Translated: CAAGRGLQETQYF.